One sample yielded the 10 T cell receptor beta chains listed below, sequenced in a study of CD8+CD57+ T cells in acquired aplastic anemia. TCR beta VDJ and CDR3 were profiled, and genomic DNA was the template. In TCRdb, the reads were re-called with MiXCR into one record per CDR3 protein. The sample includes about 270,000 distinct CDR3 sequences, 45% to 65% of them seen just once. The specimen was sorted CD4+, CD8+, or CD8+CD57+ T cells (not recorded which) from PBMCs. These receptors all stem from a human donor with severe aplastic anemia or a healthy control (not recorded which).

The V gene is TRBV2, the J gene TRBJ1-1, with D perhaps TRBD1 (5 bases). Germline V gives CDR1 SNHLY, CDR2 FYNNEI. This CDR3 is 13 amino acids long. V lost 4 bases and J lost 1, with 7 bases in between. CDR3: CASSARENTEAFF. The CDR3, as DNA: TGTGCCAGCAGTGCCAGGGAGAACACTGAAGCTTTCTTT.

The CDR3 region has the DNA TGTGCCACCACGACAGGGGGCTCACCCCTCCACTTT. It encodes CATTTGGSPLHF. The chain employs TRBV27 and TRBJ1-6; 10 bases map to TRBD1. CDR1 MNHEY and CDR2 SMNVEV come from the germline V gene (reference sequence). CDR3 length equals 12 residues. Trimming took 10 bases from V and 10 from J; bases not matched to a gene: 4.

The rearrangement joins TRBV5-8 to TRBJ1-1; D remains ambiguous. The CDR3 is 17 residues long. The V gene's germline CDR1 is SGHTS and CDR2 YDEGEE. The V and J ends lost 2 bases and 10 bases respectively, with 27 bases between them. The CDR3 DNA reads TGTGCCAGCAGCTTAGAACGGGGAGTACAACTCCGGGCGGCAGCTTTCTTT. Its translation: CASSLERGVQLRAAAFF.

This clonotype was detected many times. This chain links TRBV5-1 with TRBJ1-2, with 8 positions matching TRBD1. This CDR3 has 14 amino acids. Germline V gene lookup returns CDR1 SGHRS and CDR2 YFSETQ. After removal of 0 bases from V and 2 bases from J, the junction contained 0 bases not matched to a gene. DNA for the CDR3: TGCGCCAGCAGCTTGGACAGGGGGAACTATGGCTACACCTTC. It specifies CASSLDRGNYGYTF.

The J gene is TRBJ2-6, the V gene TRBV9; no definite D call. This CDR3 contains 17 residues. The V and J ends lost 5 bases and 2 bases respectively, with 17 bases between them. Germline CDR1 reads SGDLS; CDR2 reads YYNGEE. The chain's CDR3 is CASSVGSYRTGANVLTF. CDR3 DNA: TGTGCCAGCAGTGTGGGTAGTTATAGGACTGGGGCCAACGTCCTGACTTTC.

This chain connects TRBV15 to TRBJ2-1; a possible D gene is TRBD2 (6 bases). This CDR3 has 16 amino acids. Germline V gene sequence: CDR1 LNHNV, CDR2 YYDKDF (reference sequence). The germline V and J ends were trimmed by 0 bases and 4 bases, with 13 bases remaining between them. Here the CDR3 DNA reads TGTGCCACCAGCAGAGATTACGGACTACCGTACAATGAGCAGTTCTTC. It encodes CATSRDYGLPYNEQFF.

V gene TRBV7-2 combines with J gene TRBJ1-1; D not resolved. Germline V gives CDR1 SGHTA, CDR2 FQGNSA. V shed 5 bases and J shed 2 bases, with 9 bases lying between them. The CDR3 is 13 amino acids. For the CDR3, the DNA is TGTGCCAGCAGCCCGGGCCGAAACACTGAAGCTTTCTTT. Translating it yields CASSPGRNTEAFF. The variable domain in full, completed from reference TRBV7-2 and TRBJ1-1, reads GAGVSQSPSNKVTEKGKDVELRCDPISGHTALYWYRQSLGQGLEFLIYFQGNSAPDKSGLPSDRFSAERTGGSVSTLTIQRTQQEDSAVYLCASSPGRNTEAFFGQGTRLTVV.

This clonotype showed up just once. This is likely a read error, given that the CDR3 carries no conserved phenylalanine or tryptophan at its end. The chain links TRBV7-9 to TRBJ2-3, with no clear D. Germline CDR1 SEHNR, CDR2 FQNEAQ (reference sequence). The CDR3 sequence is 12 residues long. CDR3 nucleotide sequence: TGTGCTAGCAGCCCAGAAACAGATACGCAGTATCTT. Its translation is CASSPETDTQYL.

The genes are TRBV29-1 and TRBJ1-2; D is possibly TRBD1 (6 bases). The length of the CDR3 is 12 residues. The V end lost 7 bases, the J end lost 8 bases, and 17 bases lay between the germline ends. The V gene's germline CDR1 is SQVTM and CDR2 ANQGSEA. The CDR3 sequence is CSAGTDRFGYTF. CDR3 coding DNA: TGCAGCGCTGGCACTGACAGGTTCGGCTACACCTTC.

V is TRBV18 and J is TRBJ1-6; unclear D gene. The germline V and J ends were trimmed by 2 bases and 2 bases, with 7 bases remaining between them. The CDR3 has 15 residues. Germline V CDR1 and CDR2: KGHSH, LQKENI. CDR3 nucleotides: TGTGCCAGCTCACCAGGACCCCCCTATAATTCACCCCTCCACTTT. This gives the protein CASSPGPPYNSPLHF. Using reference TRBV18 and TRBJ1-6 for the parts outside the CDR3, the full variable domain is NAGVMQNPRHLVRRRGQEARLRCSPMKGHSHVYWYRQLPEEGLKFMVYLQKENIIDESGMPKERFSAEFPKEGPSILRIQQVVRGDSAAYFCASSPGPPYNSPLHFGNGTRLTVT.